Listed here are 13 T cell receptor beta chains from one sample, sequenced in a study of cytomegalovirus exposure and HLA in healthy donors. PCR amplification relied on 60 Vbeta primers (plus 13 Jbeta primers). Sequenced by immunoSEQ multiplex PCR; TCRdb stores in-frame clones only, minus some. The data show some 100,000 clones, less than 85% seen once. Sequencing was performed on PBMCs. Every receptor here comes from a young man in good health and CMV-seronegative.

This chain links TRBV5-4 with TRBJ2-7; 8 bases agree with TRBD1. With 0 bases clipped from V and 5 bases from J, the junction kept 7 bases outside the gene matches. This CDR3 has 15 residues. Germline V gives CDR1 SGHNT, CDR2 YYREEE (reference sequence). The CDR3 loop is CASSLGQGATDEQYF. CDR3 in DNA: TGTGCCAGCAGCTTGGGGCAGGGGGCAACCGACGAGCAGTACTTC.

This chain joins TRBV13 and TRBJ2-1; 10 bases map to TRBD2. The germline gives CDR1 PRHDT, CDR2 FYEKMQ (reference sequence). V lost 4 bases, J lost 2 bases, and 2 bases stayed unmatched. The CDR3 spans 15 residues. The CDR3 sequence: CASSSLAGAYNEQFF. In nucleotides, the CDR3 is TGTGCCAGCAGCTCGCTAGCGGGAGCCTACAATGAGCAGTTCTTC. Combining the CDR3 with reference TRBV13 and TRBJ2-1 gives the whole variable domain AAGVIQSPRHLIKEKRETATLKCYPIPRHDTVYWYQQGPGQDPQFLISFYEKMQSDKGSIPDRFSAQQFSDYHSELNMSSLELGDSALYFCASSSLAGAYNEQFFGPGTRLTVL.

The chain combines TRBV10-2 with TRBJ2-1, with 8 positions matching TRBD2. The CDR3 covers 14 residues. The V and J ends lost 6 bases and 2 bases, in that order; junction bases with no gene match: 3. The germline gives CDR1 WSHSY, CDR2 SAAADI. As DNA, the CDR3 is TGCGCCAGCAGCAGCGGGAGTCCCTACAATGAGCAGTTCTTC. Its translation is CASSSGSPYNEQFF.

This chain connects TRBV5-1 to TRBJ2-7, with 10 bases identical to TRBD2. V was clipped by 5 bases and J by 4 bases; unmatched bases: 9. This CDR3 is built from 15 residues. The germline CDR1 and CDR2 sequences are SGHRS and YFSETQ. CDR3 in amino acids: CASSNTSGNVYEQYF. Written as DNA, the CDR3 is TGCGCCAGCAGTAACACTAGCGGGAACGTTTACGAGCAGTACTTC.

The chain joins TRBV6-5 to TRBJ2-7; D is perhaps TRBD2 (5 bases). Germline V gives CDR1 MNHEY, CDR2 SVGAGI. The CDR3 consists of 15 residues. Between the trimmed V and J ends, which lost 0 bases and 1 base, there was a span of 10 bases. CDR3 DNA: TGTGCCAGCAGTTACTCGATCGGCGGGTCCTACGAGCAGTACTTC. Translation: CASSYSIGGSYEQYF.

There are a few counts of this clone. This chain uses TRBV5-1 with TRBJ2-1, with TRBD2 identical over 9 bases. There are 18 residues in the CDR3. With V trimmed by 2 bases and J by 9 bases, 18 bases remained unmatched. Looked up from germline, CDR1 is SGHRS and CDR2 is YFSETQ. The CDR3: CASSFGRGSGRGGGEQFF. DNA for the CDR3: TGCGCCAGCAGCTTTGGCCGTGGTAGCGGGAGAGGGGGAGGTGAGCAGTTCTTC.

This clone was observed a few times. The chain recombines TRBV2 with TRBJ1-5, with TRBD1 matching over 11 bases. The CDR3 extends over 15 amino acids. Germline V gene lookup returns CDR1 SNHLY and CDR2 FYNNEI. V was pared by 10 bases and J by 5 bases, with 10 bases of the junction left unmatched. CDR3 nucleotide sequence: TGTGCCACCCGGACAGGGGGCTTCGGAGATCAGCCCCAGCATTTT. This gives the protein CATRTGGFGDQPQHF.

Comment on this clone: This same CDR3 is encoded by further DNA sequences in the sample. In DNA, the CDR3 is TGTGCCAGCACCCCTAGCGGGAGGACAGGCAACGAGCAGTACTTC. Protein: CASTPSGRTGNEQYF. The genes are TRBV14 and TRBJ2-7; 11 nucleotides align to TRBD2. Germline CDR1 SGHDN, CDR2 FVKESK. CDR3 length: 15 amino acids. J was trimmed by 5 bases and V by 7 bases; bases with no gene match: 10.

The V and J genes are TRBV2 and TRBJ1-5, with 9 positions matching TRBD1. Per the germline V gene, CDR1 is SNHLY and CDR2 is FYNNEI. J gave up 3 bases and V 7 bases, and 7 bases lay outside the gene matches. CDR3 size: 15 residues. Here the CDR3 reads CASMRQGVNNQPQHF. The CDR3 DNA follows: TGTGCCAGCATGCGACAGGGGGTAAACAATCAGCCCCAGCATTTT.

The genes are TRBV7-2 and TRBJ2-3, with 8 bases aligning to TRBD2. Germline trimming cut 1 base from V and 2 bases from J; bases unmatched to any gene: 5. This CDR3 comprises 16 residues. Per the germline V gene, CDR1 is SGHTA and CDR2 is FQGNSA. CDR3: CASSLGTGGSTDTQYF. CDR3 sequence (DNA): TGTGCCAGCAGCTTAGGTACGGGAGGGTCCACAGATACGCAGTATTTT. The variable domain in full, with the rest retrieved from reference TRBV7-2 and TRBJ2-3, is GAGVSQSPSNKVTEKGKDVELRCDPISGHTALYWYRQSLGQGLEFLIYFQGNSAPDKSGLPSDRFSAERTGGSVSTLTIQRTQQEDSAVYLCASSLGTGGSTDTQYFGPGTRLTVL.

The genes are TRBV19 and TRBJ1-5; D is uncertain. The CDR3 consists of 13 residues. V lost 3 bases and J lost 7, with 10 bases in between. Germline CDR1 LNHDA, CDR2 SQIVND (reference sequence). In DNA, the CDR3 is TGTGCCAGTAGTATTCAGGTAGGCCAGCCCCAGCATTTT. This translates into CASSIQVGQPQHF.

The V and J genes are TRBV6-4 and TRBJ1-5; 7 bases agree with TRBD1. The CDR3 totals 15 residues. V was clipped by 6 bases and J by 0 bases; unmatched bases: 5. CDR1 MRHNA and CDR2 SNTAGT come from the germline V gene. The CDR3 coding sequence is TGTGCCAGCAGGGCACAGGGGAATAGCAATCAGCCCCAGCATTTT. Its protein product is CASRAQGNSNQPQHF.

V usage is TRBV30 and J usage is TRBJ1-5, with TRBD1 as a possible D gene (5 bases). CDR3 length: 16 amino acids. The V end was cut by 2 bases, the J end by 5 bases, with 19 bases between. Germline CDR1 and CDR2: GTSNPN and SVGIG (reference sequence). The CDR3 region is CAWSPQGASWDQPQHF. CDR3 DNA sequence: TGTGCCTGGAGTCCTCAAGGGGCAAGTTGGGATCAGCCCCAGCATTTT.